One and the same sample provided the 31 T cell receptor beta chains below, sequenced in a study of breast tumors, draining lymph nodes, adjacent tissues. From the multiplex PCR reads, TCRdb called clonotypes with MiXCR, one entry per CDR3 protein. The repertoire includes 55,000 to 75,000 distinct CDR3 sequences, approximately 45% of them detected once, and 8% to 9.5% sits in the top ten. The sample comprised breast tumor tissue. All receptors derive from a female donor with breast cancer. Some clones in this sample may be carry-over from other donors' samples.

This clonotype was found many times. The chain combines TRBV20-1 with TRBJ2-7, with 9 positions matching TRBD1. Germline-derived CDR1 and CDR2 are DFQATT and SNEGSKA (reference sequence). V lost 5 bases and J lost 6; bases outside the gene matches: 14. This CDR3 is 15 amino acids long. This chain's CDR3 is CSAEGRGQGIGEQYF. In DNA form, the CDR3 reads TGCAGTGCTGAAGGCCGGGGACAGGGAATCGGCGAGCAGTACTTC.

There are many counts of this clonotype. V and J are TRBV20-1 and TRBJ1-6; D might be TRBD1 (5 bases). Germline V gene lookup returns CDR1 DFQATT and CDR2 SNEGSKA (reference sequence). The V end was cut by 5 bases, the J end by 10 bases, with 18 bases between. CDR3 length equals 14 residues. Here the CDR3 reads CSARRGGPISPLHF. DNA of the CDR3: TGCAGTGCTCGACGGGGGGGACCAATCTCACCCCTCCACTTT.

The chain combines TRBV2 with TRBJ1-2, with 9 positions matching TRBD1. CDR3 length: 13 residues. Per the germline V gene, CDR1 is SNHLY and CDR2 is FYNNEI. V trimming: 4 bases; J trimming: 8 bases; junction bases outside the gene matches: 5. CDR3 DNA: TGTGCCAGCAGTGGGGACAGGGTACGAGGCTACACCTTC. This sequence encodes CASSGDRVRGYTF.

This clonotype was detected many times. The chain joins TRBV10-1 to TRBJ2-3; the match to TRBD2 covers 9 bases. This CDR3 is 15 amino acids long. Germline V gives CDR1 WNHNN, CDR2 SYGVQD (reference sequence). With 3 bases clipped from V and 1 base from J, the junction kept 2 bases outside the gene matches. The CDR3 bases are TGCGCCAGCAGTGACCGGACTAGCGGCACAGATACGCAGTATTTT. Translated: CASSDRTSGTDTQYF.

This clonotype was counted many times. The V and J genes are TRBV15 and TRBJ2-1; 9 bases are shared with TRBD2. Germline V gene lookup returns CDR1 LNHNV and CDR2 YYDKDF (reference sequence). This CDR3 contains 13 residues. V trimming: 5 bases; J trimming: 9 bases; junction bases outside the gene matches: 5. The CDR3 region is CATSLREGREQFF. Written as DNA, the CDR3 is TGTGCCACCAGCCTGCGGGAGGGGCGTGAGCAGTTCTTC.

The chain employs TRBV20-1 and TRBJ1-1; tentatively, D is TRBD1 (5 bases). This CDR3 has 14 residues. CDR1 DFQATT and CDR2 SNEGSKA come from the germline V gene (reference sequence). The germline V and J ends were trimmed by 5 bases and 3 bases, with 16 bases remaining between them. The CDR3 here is CSAGEAGRYTEAFF. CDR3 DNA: TGCAGTGCTGGCGAGGCAGGGAGATACACTGAAGCTTTCTTT.

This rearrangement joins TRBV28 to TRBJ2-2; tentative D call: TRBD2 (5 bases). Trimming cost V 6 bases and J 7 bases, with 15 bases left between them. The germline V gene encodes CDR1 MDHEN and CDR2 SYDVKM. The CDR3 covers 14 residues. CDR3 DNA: TGTGCCAGCAGCCTAGCCGGGAAAAACGGGGAGCTGTTTTTT. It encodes CASSLAGKNGELFF. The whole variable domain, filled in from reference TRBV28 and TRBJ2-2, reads DVKVTQSSRYLVKRTGEKVFLECVQDMDHENMFWYRQDPGLGLRLIYFSYDVKMKEKGDIPEGYSVSREKKERFSLILESASTNQTSMYLCASSLAGKNGELFFGEGSRLTVL.

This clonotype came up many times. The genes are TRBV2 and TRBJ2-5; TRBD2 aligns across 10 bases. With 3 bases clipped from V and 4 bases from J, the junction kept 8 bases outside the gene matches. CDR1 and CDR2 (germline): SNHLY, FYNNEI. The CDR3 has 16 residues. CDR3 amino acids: CASSDLAGERSETQYF. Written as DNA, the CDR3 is TGTGCCAGCAGTGATCTAGCGGGAGAACGGTCAGAGACCCAGTACTTC.

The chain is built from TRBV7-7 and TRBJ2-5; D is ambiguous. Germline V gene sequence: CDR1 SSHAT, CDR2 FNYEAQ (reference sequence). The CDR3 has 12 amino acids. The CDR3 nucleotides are TGTGCTAGACTGACGGGCCAAGAGACCCAGTACTTC. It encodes CARLTGQETQYF.

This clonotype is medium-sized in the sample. The CDR3: CAISESTAAGNTIYF. Here the CDR3 DNA reads TGTGCCATCAGTGAGTCGACGGCGGCTGGAAACACCATATATTTT. The chain employs TRBV10-3 and TRBJ1-3; D not resolved. There are 15 residues in the CDR3. Per the germline V gene, CDR1 is ENHRY and CDR2 is SYGVKD. The ends were cut back, 0 bases at V and 2 bases at J, with 8 bases in the middle.

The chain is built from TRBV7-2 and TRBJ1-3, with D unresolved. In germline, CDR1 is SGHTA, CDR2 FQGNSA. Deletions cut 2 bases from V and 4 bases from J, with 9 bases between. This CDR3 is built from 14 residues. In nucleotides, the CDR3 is TGTGCCAGCAGCTTAACGTCTAGCGGAAACACCATATATTTT. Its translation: CASSLTSSGNTIYF.

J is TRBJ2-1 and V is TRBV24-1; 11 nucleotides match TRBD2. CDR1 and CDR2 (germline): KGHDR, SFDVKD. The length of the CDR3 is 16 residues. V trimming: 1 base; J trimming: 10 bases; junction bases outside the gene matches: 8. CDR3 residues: CATSDFLLAGGGEQFF. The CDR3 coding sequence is TGTGCCACCAGTGATTTTCTTCTAGCGGGGGGAGGAGAGCAGTTCTTC.

CDR3 bases: TGCGCCAGCAGCTTGGGACACGGGACCAGGGCCCAGCATTTT. Protein product: CASSLGHGTRAQHF. This chain connects TRBV5-1 to TRBJ1-5; D is possibly TRBD1 (5 bases). Germline assignment: CDR1 SGHRS and CDR2 YFSETQ. The CDR3 is made up of 14 amino acids. V lost 0 bases and J 11 bases, leaving 15 bases between the germline ends.

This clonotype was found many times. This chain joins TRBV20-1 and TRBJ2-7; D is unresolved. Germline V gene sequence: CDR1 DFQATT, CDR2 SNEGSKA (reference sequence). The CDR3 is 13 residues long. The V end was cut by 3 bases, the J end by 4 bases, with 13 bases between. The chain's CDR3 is CSASPCGVYEQYF. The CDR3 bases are TGCAGTGCTAGCCCTTGTGGGGTATACGAGCAGTACTTC.

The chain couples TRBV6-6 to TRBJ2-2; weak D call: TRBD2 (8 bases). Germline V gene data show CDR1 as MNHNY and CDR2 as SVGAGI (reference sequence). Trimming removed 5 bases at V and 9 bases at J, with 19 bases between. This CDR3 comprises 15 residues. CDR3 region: CASSRTSRGVRELFF. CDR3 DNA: TGTGCCAGCAGTCGGACTAGCAGGGGGGTACGGGAGCTGTTTTTT.

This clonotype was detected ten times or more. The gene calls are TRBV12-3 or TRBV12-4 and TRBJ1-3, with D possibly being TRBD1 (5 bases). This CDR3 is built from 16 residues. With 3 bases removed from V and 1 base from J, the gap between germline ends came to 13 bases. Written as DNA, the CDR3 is TGTGCCAGCAGTTTCGGGGGAAAAGCTTCTGGAAACACCATATATTTT. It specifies CASSFGGKASGNTIYF.

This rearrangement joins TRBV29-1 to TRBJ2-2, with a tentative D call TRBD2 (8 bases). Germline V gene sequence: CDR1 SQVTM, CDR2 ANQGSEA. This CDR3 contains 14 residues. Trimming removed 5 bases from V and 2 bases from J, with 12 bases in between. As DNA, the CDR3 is TGCAGCGTTCCGGGAGGGGGCAACACCGGGGAGCTGTTTTTT. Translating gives CSVPGGGNTGELFF.

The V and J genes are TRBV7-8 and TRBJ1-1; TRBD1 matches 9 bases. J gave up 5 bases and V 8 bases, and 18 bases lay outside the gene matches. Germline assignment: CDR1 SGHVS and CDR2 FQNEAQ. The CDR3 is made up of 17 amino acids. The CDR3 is CASRNRGRFIRRTEAFF. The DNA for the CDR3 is TGTGCCAGCCGAAACAGGGGGCGCTTTATAAGGCGGACTGAAGCTTTCTTT.

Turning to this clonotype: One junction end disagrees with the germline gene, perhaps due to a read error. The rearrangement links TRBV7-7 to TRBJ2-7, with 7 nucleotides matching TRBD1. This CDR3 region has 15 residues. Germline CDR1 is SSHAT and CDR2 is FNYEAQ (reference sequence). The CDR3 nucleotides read TGTGCTAGCACCTTGACAGGGAAGAACTCCTACGAGCAGCACTTC. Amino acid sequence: CASTLTGKNSYEQHF.

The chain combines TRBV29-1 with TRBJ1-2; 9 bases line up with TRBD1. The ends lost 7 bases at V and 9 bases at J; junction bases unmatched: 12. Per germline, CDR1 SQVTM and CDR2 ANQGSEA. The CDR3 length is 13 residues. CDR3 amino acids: CSAAIQGAYSYTF. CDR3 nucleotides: TGCAGCGCTGCCATACAGGGGGCGTATAGCTACACCTTC. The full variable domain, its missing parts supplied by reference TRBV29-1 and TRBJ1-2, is SAVISQKPSRDICQRGTSLTIQCQVDSQVTMMFWYRQQPGQSLTLIATANQGSEATYESGFVIDKFPISRPNLTFSTLTVSNMSPEDSSIYLCSAAIQGAYSYTFGSGTRLTVV.

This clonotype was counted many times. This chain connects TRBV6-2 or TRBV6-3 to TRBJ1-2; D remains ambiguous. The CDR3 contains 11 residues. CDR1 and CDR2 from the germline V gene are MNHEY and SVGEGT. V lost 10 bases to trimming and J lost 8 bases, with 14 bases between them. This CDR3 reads CAITPIKGYTF. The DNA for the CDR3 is TGTGCCATTACCCCAATTAAAGGCTACACCTTC.

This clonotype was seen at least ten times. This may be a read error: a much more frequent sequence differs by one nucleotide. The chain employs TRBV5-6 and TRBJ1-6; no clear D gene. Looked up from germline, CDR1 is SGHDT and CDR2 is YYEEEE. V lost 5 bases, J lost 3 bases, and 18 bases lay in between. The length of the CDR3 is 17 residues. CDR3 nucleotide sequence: TGTGCCAGCAGTCGCTCCTCTCCCAGCTTCTATAATTCACCCCTCCACTTT. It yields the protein CASSRSSPSFYNSPLHF. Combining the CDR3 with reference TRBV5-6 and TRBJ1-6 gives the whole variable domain DAGVTQSPTHLIKTRGQQVTLRCSPKSGHDTVSWYQQALGQGPQFIFQYYEEEERQRGNFPDRFSGHQFPNYSSELNVNALLLGDSALYLCASSRSSPSFYNSPLHFGNGTRLTVT.

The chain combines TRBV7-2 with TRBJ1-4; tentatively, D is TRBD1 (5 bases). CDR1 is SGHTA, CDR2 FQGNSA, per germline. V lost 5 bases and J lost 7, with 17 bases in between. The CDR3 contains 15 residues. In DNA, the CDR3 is TGTGCCAGCAGCCCACATCAGGGTCCGAGTGAAAAACTGTTTTTT. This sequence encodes CASSPHQGPSEKLFF.

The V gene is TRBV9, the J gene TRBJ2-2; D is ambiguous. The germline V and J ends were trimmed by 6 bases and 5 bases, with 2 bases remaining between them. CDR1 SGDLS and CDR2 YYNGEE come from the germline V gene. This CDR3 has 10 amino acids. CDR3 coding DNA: TGTGCCAGCAAAACCGGGGAGCTGTTTTTT. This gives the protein CASKTGELFF.

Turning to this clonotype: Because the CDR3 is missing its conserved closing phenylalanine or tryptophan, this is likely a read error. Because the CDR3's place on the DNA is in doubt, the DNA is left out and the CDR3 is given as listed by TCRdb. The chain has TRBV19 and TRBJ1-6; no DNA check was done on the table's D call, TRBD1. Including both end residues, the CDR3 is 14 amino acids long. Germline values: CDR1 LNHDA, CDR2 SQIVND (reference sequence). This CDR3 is CASRTQGAGLWLHL.

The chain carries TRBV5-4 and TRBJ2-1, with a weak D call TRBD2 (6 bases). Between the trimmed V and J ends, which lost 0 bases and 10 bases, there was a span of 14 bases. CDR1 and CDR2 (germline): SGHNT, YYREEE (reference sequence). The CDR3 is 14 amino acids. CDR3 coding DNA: TGTGCCAGCAGCTTGGACGGGGCGGGAAAAGAGCAGTTCTTC. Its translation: CASSLDGAGKEQFF.

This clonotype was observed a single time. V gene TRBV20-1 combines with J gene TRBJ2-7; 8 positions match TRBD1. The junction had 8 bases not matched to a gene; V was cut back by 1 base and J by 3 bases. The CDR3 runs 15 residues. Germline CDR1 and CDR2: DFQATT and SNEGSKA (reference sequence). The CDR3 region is CSARALTGEGYEQYF. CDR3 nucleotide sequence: TGCAGTGCTAGAGCCCTGACAGGGGAAGGCTACGAGCAGTACTTC.

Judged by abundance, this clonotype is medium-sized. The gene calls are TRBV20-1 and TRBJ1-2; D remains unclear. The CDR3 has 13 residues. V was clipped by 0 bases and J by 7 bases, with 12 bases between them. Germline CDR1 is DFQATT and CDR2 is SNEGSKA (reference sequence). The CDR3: CSARDRWDLGYTF. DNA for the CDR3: TGCAGTGCTAGAGACAGGTGGGATCTTGGCTACACCTTC.

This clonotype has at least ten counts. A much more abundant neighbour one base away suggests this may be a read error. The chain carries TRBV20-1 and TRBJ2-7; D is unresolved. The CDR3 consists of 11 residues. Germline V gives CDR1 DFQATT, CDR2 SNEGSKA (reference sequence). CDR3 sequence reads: CSARVGYEQSF. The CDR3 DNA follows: TGCAGTGCTAGAGTGGGCTACGAGCAGTCCTTC.

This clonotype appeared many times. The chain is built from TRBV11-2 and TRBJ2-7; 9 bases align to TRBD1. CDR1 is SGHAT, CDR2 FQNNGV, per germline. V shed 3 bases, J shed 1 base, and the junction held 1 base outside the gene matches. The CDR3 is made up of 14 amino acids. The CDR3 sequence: CASSLTGGSYEQYF. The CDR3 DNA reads TGTGCCAGCAGCTTGACAGGGGGGTCCTACGAGCAGTACTTC.

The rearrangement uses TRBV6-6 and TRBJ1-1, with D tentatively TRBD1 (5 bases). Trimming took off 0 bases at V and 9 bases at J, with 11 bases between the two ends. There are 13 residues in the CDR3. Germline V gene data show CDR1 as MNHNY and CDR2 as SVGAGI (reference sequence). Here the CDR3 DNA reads TGTGCCAGCAGTTACTCCCTGGGGCACCAAGCTTTCTTT. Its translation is CASSYSLGHQAFF.